Listed here are 13 T cell receptor beta chains from one sample, sequenced in a study of technical replicates of blood from a handful of donors. Generated by immunoSEQ multiplex PCR, the TCRdb table keeps only in-frame clones and is missing some. The sample contains approximately 70,000 clones, about nine tenths of which appear only once. The sample was PBMCs. The receptors shown here come from a human donor in good health. Some clones in this sample may be carry-over from other donors' samples.

V gene TRBV27 combines with J gene TRBJ2-7; D is perhaps TRBD1 (6 bases). This CDR3 has 13 amino acids. Looked up from germline, CDR1 is MNHEY and CDR2 is SMNVEV (reference sequence). The ends were cut back, 0 bases at V and 5 bases at J, with 8 bases in the middle. The CDR3: CASSLSDSHEQYF. In DNA form, the CDR3 reads TGTGCCAGCAGTTTATCGGACAGTCACGAGCAGTACTTC.

This clone was counted between two and nine times. The chain recombines TRBV16 with TRBJ1-1, with a weak D call TRBD1 (6 bases). The CDR3 consists of 14 residues. Trimming removed 5 bases at V and 5 bases at J, with 15 bases between. CDR1 and CDR2 (germline): KGHSY, FQNENV. The CDR3 loop reads CASSSSGGFTEAFF. CDR3 DNA sequence: TGTGCCAGCAGCAGCAGCGGGGGCTTTACTGAAGCTTTCTTT.

The V and J genes are TRBV6-6 and TRBJ2-5; tentative D call: TRBD2 (5 bases). CDR1 and CDR2 (germline): MNHNY, SVGAGI (reference sequence). V was clipped by 2 bases and J by 7 bases, with 8 bases between them. CDR3 size: 12 residues. The CDR3 DNA sequence: TGTGCCAGCAGTTACGTACGGGGGACCCAGTACTTC. It specifies CASSYVRGTQYF.

J is TRBJ2-7 and V is TRBV7-2, with 11 bases aligning to TRBD1. There are 15 residues in the CDR3. Per germline, CDR1 SGHTA and CDR2 FQGNSA. The J segment lost 4 bases and the V segment lost 4 bases, leaving 6 bases of the junction unmatched. The CDR3 here is CASSSDRGRGYEQYF. CDR3 in DNA: TGTGCCAGCAGCTCGGACAGGGGGCGCGGGTACGAGCAGTACTTC. Full variable domain (outside the CDR3, taken from reference TRBV7-2 and TRBJ2-7): GAGVSQSPSNKVTEKGKDVELRCDPISGHTALYWYRQSLGQGLEFLIYFQGNSAPDKSGLPSDRFSAERTGGSVSTLTIQRTQQEDSAVYLCASSSDRGRGYEQYFGPGTRLTVT.

The chain links TRBV27 to TRBJ1-4; 10 bases are shared with TRBD1. There are 16 residues in the CDR3. Germline loops: CDR1 MNHEY, CDR2 SMNVEV (reference sequence). V shed 5 bases, J shed 6 bases, and the junction held 9 bases outside the gene matches. The CDR3: CASSPRTGTGDEKLFF. DNA of the CDR3: TGTGCCAGCAGTCCCCGAACCGGGACAGGGGATGAAAAACTGTTTTTT.

CDR3 sequence: CASSYFGTGAETQYF. The CDR3 DNA follows: TGTGCCAGCAGTTACTTTGGGACAGGGGCGGAGACCCAGTACTTC. The rearrangement joins TRBV6-5 to TRBJ2-5; TRBD1 agrees at 10 bases. The CDR3 length is 15 residues. V shed 1 base and J 5 bases; nucleotides not matched to a gene: 4. The germline V gene encodes CDR1 MNHEY and CDR2 SVGAGI.

The chain has TRBV19 and TRBJ1-2; 7 bases are a match to TRBD1. V dropped 6 bases and J dropped 7; count of bases not matched to a gene: 8. The CDR3 is 13 residues long. Germline V gene sequence: CDR1 LNHDA, CDR2 SQIVND (reference sequence). Here the CDR3 reads CASSPTGTVGYTF. CDR3 DNA sequence: TGTGCCAGTAGCCCTACCGGGACAGTTGGCTACACCTTC.

This chain connects TRBV19 to TRBJ2-6; TRBD1 agrees at 12 bases. The length of the CDR3 is 18 residues. Germline CDR1 is LNHDA and CDR2 is SQIVND (reference sequence). V lost 5 bases, J lost 4 bases, and 9 bases stayed unmatched. CDR3 nucleotide sequence: TGTGCCAGTAGTCCTAACCGGGACAGGGGGCAAGGGGCCAACGTCCTGACTTTC. This translates into CASSPNRDRGQGANVLTF. The variable domain in full, completed from reference TRBV19 and TRBJ2-6, reads DGGITQSPKYLFRKEGQNVTLSCEQNLNHDAMYWYRQDPGQGLRLIYYSQIVNDFQKGDIAEGYSVSREKKESFPLTVTSAQKNPTAFYLCASSPNRDRGQGANVLTFGAGSRLTVL.

The chain couples TRBV5-6 to TRBJ2-5; the match to TRBD2 covers 7 bases. Germline lookup yields CDR1 SGHDT and CDR2 YYEEEE. The V gene end was trimmed by 4 bases and the J gene end by 2 bases; junction bases not matched to a gene: 11. CDR3 length: 16 amino acids. The CDR3 is CASSRLMGGEQETQYF. The CDR3 nucleotides read TGTGCCAGCAGCCGCCTAATGGGGGGGGAACAAGAGACCCAGTACTTC. The complete variable domain, with remaining parts taken from reference TRBV5-6 and TRBJ2-5, reads DAGVTQSPTHLIKTRGQQVTLRCSPKSGHDTVSWYQQALGQGPQFIFQYYEEEERQRGNFPDRFSGHQFPNYSSELNVNALLLGDSALYLCASSRLMGGEQETQYFGPGTRLLVL.

The CDR3 region is CASSQGQGGNEKLFF. The CDR3 coding sequence is TGCGCCAGCAGCCAAGGGCAGGGCGGTAATGAAAAACTGTTTTTT. This chain joins TRBV4-1 and TRBJ1-4, with a tentative D call TRBD1 (5 bases). V was cut by 1 base and J by 4 bases, with 10 bases left in between. Germline V gene data show CDR1 as MGHRA and CDR2 as YSYEKL. The CDR3 spans 15 residues.

V is TRBV18 and J is TRBJ1-1; D may be TRBD1 (6 bases). The CDR3 consists of 14 residues. With 8 bases removed from V and 0 bases from J, the gap between germline ends came to 13 bases. The V gene's germline CDR1 is KGHSH and CDR2 LQKENI. CDR3 bases: TGTGCCAGCCGGAGGGGGGGGATGAACACTGAAGCTTTCTTT. This translates into CASRRGGMNTEAFF.

The chain carries TRBV13 and TRBJ2-5, with TRBD2 matching 10 bases. Germline-derived CDR1 and CDR2 are PRHDT and FYEKMQ (reference sequence). Trimming at V came to 0 bases and at J to 3 bases, leaving 4 bases not matched to a gene. CDR3 length: 16 amino acids. CDR3: CASSLGVLAGKETQYF. The CDR3 DNA follows: TGTGCCAGCAGCTTAGGCGTACTAGCGGGAAAAGAGACCCAGTACTTC.

The rearrangement joins TRBV7-6 to TRBJ2-1, with TRBD2 matching 7 bases. The germline V gene encodes CDR1 SGHVS and CDR2 FNYEAQ. The CDR3 length is 15 residues. V lost 1 base, J lost 4 bases, and 4 bases stayed unmatched. The CDR3 reads CASSLGRENYNEQFF. In DNA form, the CDR3 reads TGTGCCAGCAGCTTAGGGCGGGAGAATTACAATGAGCAGTTCTTC.